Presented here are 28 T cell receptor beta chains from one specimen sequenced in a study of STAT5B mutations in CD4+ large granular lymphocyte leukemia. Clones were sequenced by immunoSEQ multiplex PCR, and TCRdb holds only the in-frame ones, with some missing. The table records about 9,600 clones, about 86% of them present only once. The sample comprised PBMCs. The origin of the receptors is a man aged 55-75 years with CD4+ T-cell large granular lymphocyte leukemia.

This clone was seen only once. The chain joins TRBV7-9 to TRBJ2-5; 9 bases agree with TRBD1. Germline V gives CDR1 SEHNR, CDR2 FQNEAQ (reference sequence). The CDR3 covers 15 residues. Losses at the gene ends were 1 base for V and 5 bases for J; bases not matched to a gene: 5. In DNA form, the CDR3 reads TGTGCCAGCAGCTTAGGGACAGGGGAAGCGGAGACCCAGTACTTC. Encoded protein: CASSLGTGEAETQYF.

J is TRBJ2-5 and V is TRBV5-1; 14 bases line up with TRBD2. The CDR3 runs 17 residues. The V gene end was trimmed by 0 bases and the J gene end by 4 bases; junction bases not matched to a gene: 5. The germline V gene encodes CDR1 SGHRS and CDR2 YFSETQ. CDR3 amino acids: CASSLEGLAGVAETQYF. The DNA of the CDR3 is TGCGCCAGCAGCTTGGAGGGACTAGCGGGAGTGGCAGAGACCCAGTACTTC.

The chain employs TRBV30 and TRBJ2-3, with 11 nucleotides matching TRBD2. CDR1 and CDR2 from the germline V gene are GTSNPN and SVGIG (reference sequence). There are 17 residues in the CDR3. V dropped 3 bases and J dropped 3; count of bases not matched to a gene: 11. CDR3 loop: CAWRLAGVFERTDTQYF. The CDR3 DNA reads TGTGCCTGGAGACTAGCGGGAGTATTTGAAAGGACAGATACGCAGTATTTT.

The CDR3: CASSGSGQETQYF. CDR3 nucleotide sequence: TGTGCCAGTAGTGGGTCGGGCCAAGAGACCCAGTACTTC. The V gene is TRBV19, the J gene TRBJ2-5, with D uncertain. The CDR3 length is 13 residues. V lost 5 bases to trimming and J lost 1 base, with 8 bases between them. CDR1 is LNHDA and CDR2 is SQIVND in the germline V gene (reference sequence).

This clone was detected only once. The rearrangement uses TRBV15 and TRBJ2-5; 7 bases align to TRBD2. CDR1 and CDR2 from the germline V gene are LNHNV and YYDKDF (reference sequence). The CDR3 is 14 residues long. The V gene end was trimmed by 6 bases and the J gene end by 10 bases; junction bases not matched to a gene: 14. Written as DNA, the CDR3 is TGTGCCACCAGGAAGCTGGCGTACGGGGGGAGCCAGTACTTC. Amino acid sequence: CATRKLAYGGSQYF.

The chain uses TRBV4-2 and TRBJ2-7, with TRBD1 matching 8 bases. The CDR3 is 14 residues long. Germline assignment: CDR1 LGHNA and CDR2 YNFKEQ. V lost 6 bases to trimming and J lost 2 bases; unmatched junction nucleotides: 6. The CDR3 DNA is TGTGCCAGCAGGAAAGGACAGGGCACCTACGAGCAGTACTTC. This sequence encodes CASRKGQGTYEQYF.

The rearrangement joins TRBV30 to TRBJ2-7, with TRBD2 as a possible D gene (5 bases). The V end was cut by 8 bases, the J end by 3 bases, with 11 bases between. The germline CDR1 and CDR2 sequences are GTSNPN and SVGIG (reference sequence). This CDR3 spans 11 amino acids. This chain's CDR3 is CARGGNYEQYF. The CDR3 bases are TGTGCCCGAGGAGGAAACTACGAGCAGTACTTC.

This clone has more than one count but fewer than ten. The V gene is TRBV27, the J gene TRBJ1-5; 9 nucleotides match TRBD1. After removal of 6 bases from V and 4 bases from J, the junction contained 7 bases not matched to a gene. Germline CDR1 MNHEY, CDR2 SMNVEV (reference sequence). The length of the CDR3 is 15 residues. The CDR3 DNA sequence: TGTGCCAGCAGCAAAATTGGACAGGGGAATCAGCCCCAGCATTTT. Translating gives CASSKIGQGNQPQHF.

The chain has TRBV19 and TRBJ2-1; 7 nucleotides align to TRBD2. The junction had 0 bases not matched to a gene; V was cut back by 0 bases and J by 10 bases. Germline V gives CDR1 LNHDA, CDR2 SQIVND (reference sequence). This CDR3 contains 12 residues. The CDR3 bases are TGTGCCAGTAGTATAGAGGGGGGGGAGCAGTTCTTC. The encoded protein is CASSIEGGEQFF.

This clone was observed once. For the CDR3, the DNA is TGTGCCAGCAGCCTGACAGATAGGAAACGGGGCGAGCAGTACTTC. Amino acids: CASSLTDRKRGEQYF. The chain employs TRBV4-2 and TRBJ2-7; TRBD1 or TRBD2 may be the D gene (5 bases each). CDR3 length: 15 residues. The V gene's germline CDR1 is LGHNA and CDR2 YNFKEQ. V lost 4 bases to trimming and J lost 6 bases, with 19 bases between them.

The CDR3 sequence is CASSPPSGSADTQYF. CDR3 coding DNA: TGTGCCAGCAGCCCCCCTAGCGGGAGTGCAGATACGCAGTATTTT. This sequence joins TRBV7-6 and TRBJ2-3, with 10 bases matching TRBD2. Germline lookup yields CDR1 SGHVS and CDR2 FNYEAQ. V lost 5 bases and J lost 4; bases outside the gene matches: 6. CDR3 length: 15 amino acids.

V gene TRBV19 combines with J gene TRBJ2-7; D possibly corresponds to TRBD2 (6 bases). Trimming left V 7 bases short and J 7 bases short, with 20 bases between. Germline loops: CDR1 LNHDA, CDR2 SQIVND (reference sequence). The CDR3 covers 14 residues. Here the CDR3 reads CASTLGTGTREQYF. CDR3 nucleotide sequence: TGTGCCAGTACCTTAGGGACTGGGACGAGAGAGCAGTACTTC.

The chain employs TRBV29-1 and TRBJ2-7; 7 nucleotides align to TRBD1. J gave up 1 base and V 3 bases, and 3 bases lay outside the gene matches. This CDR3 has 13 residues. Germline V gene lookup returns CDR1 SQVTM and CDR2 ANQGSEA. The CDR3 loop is CSVERQGSYEQYF. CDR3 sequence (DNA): TGCAGCGTTGAGAGACAGGGATCCTACGAGCAGTACTTC.

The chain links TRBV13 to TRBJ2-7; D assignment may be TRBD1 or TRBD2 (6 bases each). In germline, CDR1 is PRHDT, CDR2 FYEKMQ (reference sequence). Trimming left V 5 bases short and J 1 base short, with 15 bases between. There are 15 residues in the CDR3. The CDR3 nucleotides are TGTGCCAGCAGCCCCTCTTTAGGGGGGTCCTACGAGCAGTACTTC. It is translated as CASSPSLGGSYEQYF.

DNA of the CDR3: TGTGCCAGCAGTTACGCGGAGGGTACGCAGTATTTT. Protein sequence: CASSYAEGTQYF. This chain links TRBV6-5 with TRBJ2-3; tentative D call: TRBD2 (6 bases). V lost 2 bases, J lost 8 bases, and 8 bases lay in between. This CDR3 has 12 amino acids. Germline CDR1 reads MNHEY; CDR2 reads SVGAGI.

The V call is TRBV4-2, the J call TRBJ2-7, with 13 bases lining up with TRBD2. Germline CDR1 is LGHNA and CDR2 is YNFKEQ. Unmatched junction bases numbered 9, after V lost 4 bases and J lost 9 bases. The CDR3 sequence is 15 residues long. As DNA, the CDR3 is TGTGCCAGCAGCCGAGGGACTAGCGGGACCCTACGGCAGTACTTC. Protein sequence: CASSRGTSGTLRQYF.

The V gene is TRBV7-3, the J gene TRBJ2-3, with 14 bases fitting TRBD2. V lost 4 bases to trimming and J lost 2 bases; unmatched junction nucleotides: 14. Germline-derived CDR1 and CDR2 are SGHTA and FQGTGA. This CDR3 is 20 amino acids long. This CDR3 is CASSSTPGLAGAIPTDTQYF. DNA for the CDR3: TGTGCCAGCAGCTCCACCCCGGGACTAGCGGGAGCGATTCCCACAGATACGCAGTATTTT.

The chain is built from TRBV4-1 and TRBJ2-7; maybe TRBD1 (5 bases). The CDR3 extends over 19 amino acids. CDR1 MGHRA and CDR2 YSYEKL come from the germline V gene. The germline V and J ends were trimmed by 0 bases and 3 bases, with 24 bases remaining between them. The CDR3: CASSQDREGLGVSNYEQYF. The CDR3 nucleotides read TGCGCCAGCAGCCAAGACAGGGAAGGGCTAGGGGTATCCAACTACGAGCAGTACTTC.

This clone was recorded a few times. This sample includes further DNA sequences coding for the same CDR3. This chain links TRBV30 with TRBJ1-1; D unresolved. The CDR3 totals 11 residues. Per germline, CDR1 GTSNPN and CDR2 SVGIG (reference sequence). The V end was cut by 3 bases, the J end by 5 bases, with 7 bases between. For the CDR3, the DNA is TGTGCCTGGAGAGGCAGGACTGAAGCTTTCTTT. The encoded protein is CAWRGRTEAFF.

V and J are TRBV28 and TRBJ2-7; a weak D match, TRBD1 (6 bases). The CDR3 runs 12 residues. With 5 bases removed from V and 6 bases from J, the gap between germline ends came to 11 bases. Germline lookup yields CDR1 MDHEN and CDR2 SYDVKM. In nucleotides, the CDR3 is TGTGCCAGCAGTCGTAGGGGGTCCGAGCAGTACTTC. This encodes CASSRRGSEQYF.

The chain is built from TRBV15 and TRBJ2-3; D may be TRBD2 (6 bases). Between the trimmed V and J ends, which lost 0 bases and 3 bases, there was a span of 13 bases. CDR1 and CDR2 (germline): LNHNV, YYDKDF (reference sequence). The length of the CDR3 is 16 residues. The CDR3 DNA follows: TGTGCCACCAGCAGAGATCTAGCGATGAGGACAGATACGCAGTATTTT. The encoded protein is CATSRDLAMRTDTQYF.

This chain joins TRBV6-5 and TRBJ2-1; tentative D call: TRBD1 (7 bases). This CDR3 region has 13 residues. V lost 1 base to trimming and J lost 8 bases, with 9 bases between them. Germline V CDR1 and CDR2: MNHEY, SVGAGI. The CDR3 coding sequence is TGTGCCAGCAGTTACTTCAGGGGGGATGAGCAGTTCTTC. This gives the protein CASSYFRGDEQFF.

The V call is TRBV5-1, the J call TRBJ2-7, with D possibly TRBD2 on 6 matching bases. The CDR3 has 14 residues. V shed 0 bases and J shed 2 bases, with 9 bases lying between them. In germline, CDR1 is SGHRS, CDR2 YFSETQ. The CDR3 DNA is TGCGCCAGCAGCTTGGCGGAGGGCCCCTACGAGCAGTACTTC. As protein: CASSLAEGPYEQYF.

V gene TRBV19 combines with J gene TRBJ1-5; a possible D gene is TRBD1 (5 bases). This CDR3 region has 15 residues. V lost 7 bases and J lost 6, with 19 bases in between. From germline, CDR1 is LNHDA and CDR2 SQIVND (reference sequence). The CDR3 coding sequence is TGTGCCAGTACTCCACAGGTCTACGGTGTTCAGCCCCAGCATTTT. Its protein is CASTPQVYGVQPQHF.

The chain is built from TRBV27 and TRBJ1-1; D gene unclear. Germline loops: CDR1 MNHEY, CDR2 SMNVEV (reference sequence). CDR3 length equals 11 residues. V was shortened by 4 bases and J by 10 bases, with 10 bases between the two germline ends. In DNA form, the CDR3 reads TGTGCCAGCAGTTCCTACGAGCGAGCTTTCTTT. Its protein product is CASSSYERAFF.

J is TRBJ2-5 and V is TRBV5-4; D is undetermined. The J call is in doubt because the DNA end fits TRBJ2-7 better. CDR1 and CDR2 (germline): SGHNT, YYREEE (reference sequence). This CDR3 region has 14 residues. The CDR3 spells CASRPDRGAYEQYF. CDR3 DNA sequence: TGTGCCAGCAGACCGGACCGAGGAGCCTACGAGCAGTACTTC.

The DNA for the CDR3 is TGTGCCAGCAGTTTTAGCGGGAGGGCCGGCGATACGCAGTATTTT. Its translation is CASSFSGRAGDTQYF. This rearrangement joins TRBV27 to TRBJ2-3, with 11 bases that match TRBD2. The germline CDR1 and CDR2 sequences are MNHEY and SMNVEV (reference sequence). This CDR3 is built from 15 residues. The trim removed 3 bases at V and 6 bases at J, leaving 5 bases unmatched.

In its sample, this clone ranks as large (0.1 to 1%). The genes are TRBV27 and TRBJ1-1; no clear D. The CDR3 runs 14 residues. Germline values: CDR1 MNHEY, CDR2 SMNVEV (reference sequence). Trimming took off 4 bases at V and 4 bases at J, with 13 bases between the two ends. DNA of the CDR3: TGTGCCAGCAGTTCGCGGGGAGGCGGCACTGAAGCTTTCTTT. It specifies CASSSRGGGTEAFF.